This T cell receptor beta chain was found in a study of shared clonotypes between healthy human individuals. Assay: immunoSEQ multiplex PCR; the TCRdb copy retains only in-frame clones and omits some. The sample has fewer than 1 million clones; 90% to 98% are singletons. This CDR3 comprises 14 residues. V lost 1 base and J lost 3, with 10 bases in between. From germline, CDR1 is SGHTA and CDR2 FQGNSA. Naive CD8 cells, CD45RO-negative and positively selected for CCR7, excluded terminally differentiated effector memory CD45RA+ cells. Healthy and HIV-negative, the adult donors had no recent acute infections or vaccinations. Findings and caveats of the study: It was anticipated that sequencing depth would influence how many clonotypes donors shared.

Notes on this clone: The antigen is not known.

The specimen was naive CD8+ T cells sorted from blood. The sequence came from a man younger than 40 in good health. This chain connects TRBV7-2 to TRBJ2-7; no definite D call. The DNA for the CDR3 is TGTGCCAGCAGCTTAGGCCCAGTAAACTACGAGCAGTACTTC. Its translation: CASSLGPVNYEQYF.